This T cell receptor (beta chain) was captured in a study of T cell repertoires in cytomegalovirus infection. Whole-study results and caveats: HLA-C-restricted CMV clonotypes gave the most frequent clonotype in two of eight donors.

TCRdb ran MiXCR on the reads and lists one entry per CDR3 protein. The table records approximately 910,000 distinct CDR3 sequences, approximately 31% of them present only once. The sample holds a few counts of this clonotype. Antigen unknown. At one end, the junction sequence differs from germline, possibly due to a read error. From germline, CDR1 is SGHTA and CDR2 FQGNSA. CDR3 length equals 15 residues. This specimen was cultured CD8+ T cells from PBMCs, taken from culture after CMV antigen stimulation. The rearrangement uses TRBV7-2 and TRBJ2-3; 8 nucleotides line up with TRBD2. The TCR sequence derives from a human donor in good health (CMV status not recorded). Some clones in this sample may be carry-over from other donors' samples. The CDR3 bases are TGTGTCAGCAGCTCGCGGGGGGCCCGGGCAGATACGCAGTATTTT. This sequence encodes CVSSSRGARADTQYF. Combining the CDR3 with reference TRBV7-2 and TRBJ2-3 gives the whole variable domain GAGVSQSPSNKVTEKGKDVELRCDPISGHTALYWYRQSLGQGLEFLIYFQGNSAPDKSGLPSDRFSAERTGGSVSTLTIQRTQQEDSAVYLCVSSSRGARADTQYFGPGTRLTVL.